Shown below are 3 T cell receptor beta chains from a single sample sequenced in a study of T cell responses to AZD1222 COVID-19 vaccine. Sequencing was performed with immunoSEQ multiplex PCR; in TCRdb, only in-frame clones are kept and a portion is missing. Among about 97,000 clones, 86% were seen once, and the ten largest hold approximately 1.3%. This specimen consisted of peripheral blood, obtained on day 0 of AZD1222 vaccination. Receptors were obtained from an adult in good health.

This rearrangement joins TRBV15 to TRBJ1-1, with TRBD1 matching 9 bases. This CDR3 contains 17 residues. V shed 2 bases and J 4 bases; nucleotides not matched to a gene: 11. In germline, CDR1 is LNHNV, CDR2 YYDKDF (reference sequence). The CDR3 DNA is TGTGCCACCAGCAGACAGAGTCCGACAGGGGGAAGCACTGAAGCTTTCTTT. Protein: CATSRQSPTGGSTEAFF.

There are a few counts of this clone. The CDR3 bases are TGTGCCAGTAGTATTTTAACCCTTGGGACTAGCGGGAGTACCGAGCAGTACTTC. This sequence encodes CASSILTLGTSGSTEQYF. J is TRBJ2-7 and V is TRBV19, with 14 positions matching TRBD2. Trimming cost V 3 bases and J 6 bases; bases outside gene matches: 13. This CDR3 region has 18 residues. Looked up from germline, CDR1 is LNHDA and CDR2 is SQIVND (reference sequence). The full variable domain, in which reference TRBV19 and TRBJ2-7 provide the parts outside the CDR3, is DGGITQSPKYLFRKEGQNVTLSCEQNLNHDAMYWYRQDPGQGLRLIYYSQIVNDFQKGDIAEGYSVSREKKESFPLTVTSAQKNPTAFYLCASSILTLGTSGSTEQYFGPGTRLTVT.

In its sample, this clone was seen a few times. The rearrangement links TRBV10-3 to TRBJ1-5; D is uncertain. Trimming removed 4 bases from V and 3 bases from J, with 7 bases in between. CDR1 is ENHRY, CDR2 SYGVKD, per germline. The CDR3 runs 13 residues. CDR3 in amino acids: CAISGENNQPQHF. CDR3 sequence (DNA): TGTGCCATCAGTGGGGAAAACAATCAGCCCCAGCATTTT.